These 29 T cell receptor beta chains were sequenced from one sample in a study of PD-L1 blockade in urothelial cancer. Indicated time point: pretreatment peripheral blood. Produced via immunoSEQ multiplex PCR; TCRdb's table is partial and in-frame only. This table holds approximately 86,000 clones, around 85% found once. Sample: PBMCs, taken around atezolizumab (anti-PD-L1) treatment. These receptors all come from a man in his forties or fifties with urothelial cancer.

The V and J genes are TRBV27 and TRBJ2-7; D may be TRBD2 (6 bases). CDR1 is MNHEY and CDR2 is SMNVEV in the germline V gene (reference sequence). The ends were cut back, 8 bases at V and 0 bases at J, with 20 bases in the middle. This CDR3 has 16 amino acids. CDR3 DNA: TGTGCCAGCCGGGGAAACTTAGCGGTAAGCTCCTACGAGCAGTACTTC. Translated: CASRGNLAVSSYEQYF.

The chain recombines TRBV14 with TRBJ2-7; possibly TRBD1 for D (5 bases). This CDR3 is built from 15 residues. Germline loops: CDR1 SGHDN, CDR2 FVKESK. The ends were cut back, 0 bases at V and 4 bases at J, with 13 bases in the middle. The DNA for the CDR3 is TGTGCCAGCAGCCAAGATGCAGGGTCGGGTTACGAGCAGTACTTC. Protein product: CASSQDAGSGYEQYF.

The rearrangement uses TRBV9 and TRBJ2-2; maybe TRBD2 (6 bases). Germline CDR1 reads SGDLS; CDR2 reads YYNGEE. The CDR3 is 15 amino acids. The V gene lost 3 bases and the J gene lost 6 bases, with 15 bases spanning the gap. The CDR3 protein is CASSAQPLAPGELFF. In DNA form, the CDR3 reads TGTGCCAGCAGCGCCCAACCACTAGCTCCCGGGGAGCTGTTTTTT.

This chain joins TRBV7-2 and TRBJ2-7; a possible D gene is TRBD2 (6 bases). V lost 5 bases and J lost 5, with 22 bases in between. CDR1 is SGHTA, CDR2 FQGNSA, per germline. The CDR3 has 16 residues. The CDR3: CASSRRASSAAHEQYF. CDR3 in DNA: TGTGCCAGCAGCCGCCGGGCATCTAGCGCGGCACACGAGCAGTACTTC.

The table lists this clone with a count of one. The chain employs TRBV19 and TRBJ2-7; the match to TRBD2 covers 11 bases. Germline CDR1 reads LNHDA; CDR2 reads SQIVND (reference sequence). This CDR3 comprises 14 residues. The V gene end was trimmed by 9 bases and the J gene end by 5 bases; junction bases not matched to a gene: 9. CDR3 in DNA: TGTGCCAGCCGACCCACTAGCGGGAGTAACGAGCAGTACTTC. It encodes CASRPTSGSNEQYF.

This chain links TRBV5-1 with TRBJ2-5; 7 bases map to TRBD1. The V and J ends lost 4 bases and 6 bases, in that order; junction bases with no gene match: 9. The CDR3 length is 14 residues. Germline loops: CDR1 SGHRS, CDR2 YFSETQ. CDR3 sequence: CASSIPTGRKTQYF. CDR3 nucleotide sequence: TGCGCCAGCAGCATACCGACAGGGCGGAAGACCCAGTACTTC.

The chain recombines TRBV10-1 with TRBJ2-1; 9 nucleotides line up with TRBD2. Germline V gene data show CDR1 as WNHNN and CDR2 as SYGVQD (reference sequence). With V trimmed by 6 bases and J by 0 bases, 9 bases remained unmatched. The CDR3 is 17 residues long. The chain's CDR3 is CASRGAGGSYSYNEQFF. The DNA for the CDR3 is TGCGCCAGCAGAGGAGCGGGAGGTTCATACTCCTACAATGAGCAGTTCTTC.

The rearrangement links TRBV19 to TRBJ1-2; D gene uncertain. This CDR3 contains 14 residues. The V end was cut by 7 bases, the J end by 5 bases, with 17 bases between. The germline V gene encodes CDR1 LNHDA and CDR2 SQIVND (reference sequence). Here the CDR3 DNA reads TGTGCCAGTACCACCGTCGACGGGGTGTATGGCTACACCTTC. The encoded protein is CASTTVDGVYGYTF. Looking up the rest from reference TRBV19 and TRBJ1-2 gives the full variable domain: DGGITQSPKYLFRKEGQNVTLSCEQNLNHDAMYWYRQDPGQGLRLIYYSQIVNDFQKGDIAEGYSVSREKKESFPLTVTSAQKNPTAFYLCASTTVDGVYGYTFGSGTRLTVV.

This chain connects TRBV10-1 to TRBJ1-2; perhaps TRBD1 as D (5 bases). CDR1 and CDR2 from the germline V gene are WNHNN and SYGVQD (reference sequence). The CDR3 loop spans 14 amino acids. V was cut by 3 bases and J by 2 bases, with 10 bases left in between. This chain's CDR3 is CASSDQGSNYGYTF. The CDR3 nucleotides are TGCGCCAGCAGTGATCAGGGCTCGAACTATGGCTACACCTTC.

V and J are TRBV6-1 and TRBJ2-5; a possible D gene is TRBD2 (6 bases). Between the trimmed V and J ends, which lost 0 bases and 10 bases, there was a span of 18 bases. The CDR3 is made up of 15 amino acids. In germline, CDR1 is MNHNS, CDR2 SASEGT. CDR3 sequence reads: CASSEAARGNRIQYF. The CDR3 DNA reads as TGTGCCAGCAGTGAAGCGGCCCGGGGGAATAGAATCCAGTACTTC.

The chain recombines TRBV18 with TRBJ2-1, with 10 positions matching TRBD2. The CDR3 spans 15 residues. The V gene end was trimmed by 3 bases and the J gene end by 5 bases; junction bases not matched to a gene: 4. The germline V gene encodes CDR1 KGHSH and CDR2 LQKENI. CDR3 bases: TGTGCCAGCTCACCTAACGGACTAGCGGACAATGAGCAGTTCTTC. This encodes CASSPNGLADNEQFF. The complete variable domain, with remaining parts taken from reference TRBV18 and TRBJ2-1, reads NAGVMQNPRHLVRRRGQEARLRCSPMKGHSHVYWYRQLPEEGLKFMVYLQKENIIDESGMPKERFSAEFPKEGPSILRIQQVVRGDSAAYFCASSPNGLADNEQFFGPGTRLTVL.

The gene calls are TRBV5-1 and TRBJ2-7; 8 nucleotides agree with TRBD2. Losses at the gene ends were 2 bases for V and 3 bases for J; bases not matched to a gene: 4. Germline values: CDR1 SGHRS, CDR2 YFSETQ. The CDR3 consists of 14 residues. The CDR3 DNA reads TGCGCCAGCAGCTTAGAGGGACTAGTCTACGAGCAGTACTTC. It translates to CASSLEGLVYEQYF.

V and J are TRBV6-1 and TRBJ1-2, with 9 positions matching TRBD1. Trimming cost V 3 bases and J 3 bases; bases outside gene matches: 5. There are 15 residues in the CDR3. The germline CDR1 and CDR2 sequences are MNHNS and SASEGT. Written as DNA, the CDR3 is TGTGCCAGCAGTGATCGAGGACAGGGGTACTATGGCTACACCTTC. This sequence encodes CASSDRGQGYYGYTF.

This chain joins TRBV28 and TRBJ1-4; 9 bases agree with TRBD1. The CDR3 length is 17 residues. The junction had 15 bases not matched to a gene; V was cut back by 3 bases and J by 10 bases. Looked up from germline, CDR1 is MDHEN and CDR2 is SYDVKM. CDR3 amino acids: CASSFSGQGKSAGKLFF. The CDR3 DNA sequence: TGTGCCAGCAGTTTCTCCGGACAGGGGAAATCGGCAGGAAAACTGTTTTTT.

The chain combines TRBV5-4 with TRBJ2-7; D is uncertain. V lost 0 bases and J lost 2, with 6 bases in between. This CDR3 region has 13 residues. Germline CDR1 is SGHNT and CDR2 is YYREEE (reference sequence). CDR3 in amino acids: CASSLADTYEQYF. The DNA of the CDR3 is TGTGCCAGCAGCTTGGCAGACACCTACGAGCAGTACTTC.

This sequence joins TRBV9 and TRBJ2-5; maybe TRBD2 (7 bases). Germline V lookup: CDR1 SGDLS, CDR2 YYNGEE. The CDR3 spans 14 residues. V lost 0 bases and J lost 5, with 11 bases in between. The CDR3 coding sequence is TGTGCCAGCAGCGTAGTGGGGGGGCTGGAGACCCAGTACTTC. Translation: CASSVVGGLETQYF.

Turning to this clone: The junction and the germline gene differ at one end; a read error may be behind it. V is TRBV7-7 and J is TRBJ2-3; D is possibly TRBD1 (5 bases). This CDR3 is 16 amino acids long. In germline, CDR1 is SSHAT, CDR2 FNYEAQ (reference sequence). As DNA, the CDR3 is TGTGCTAGCAGCTTAGGACAAGGGGCGGGCACAGATACGCAGTATTTT. This codes for CASSLGQGAGTDTQYF.

The chain combines TRBV9 with TRBJ2-2; D might be TRBD2 (6 bases). The V end was cut by 2 bases, the J end by 7 bases, with 12 bases between. From germline, CDR1 is SGDLS and CDR2 YYNGEE. The CDR3 covers 14 residues. CDR3 sequence (DNA): TGTGCCAGCAGCGTGGAGGGGCTGGACGGGGAGCTGTTTTTT. Its protein is CASSVEGLDGELFF. The full variable domain, with the rest looked up from reference TRBV9 and TRBJ2-2, is DSGVTQTPKHLITATGQRVTLRCSPRSGDLSVYWYQQSLDQGLQFLIQYYNGEERAKGNILERFSAQQFPDLHSELNLSSLELGDSALYFCASSVEGLDGELFFGEGSRLTVL.

This sequence joins TRBV7-8 and TRBJ2-1; no firm D call. The CDR3 extends over 13 amino acids. V lost 0 bases to trimming and J lost 6 bases, with 6 bases between them. Germline V gene lookup returns CDR1 SGHVS and CDR2 FQNEAQ. CDR3 nucleotide sequence: TGTGCCAGCAGCTTAGCCCTCGGCAATGAGCAGTTCTTC. Amino acids: CASSLALGNEQFF.

The rearrangement joins TRBV5-1 to TRBJ1-4, with TRBD1 matching 7 bases. Trimming cost V 6 bases and J 3 bases; bases outside gene matches: 5. This CDR3 spans 14 amino acids. Germline lookup yields CDR1 SGHRS and CDR2 YFSETQ. This chain's CDR3 is CASNSGTANEKLFF. In DNA form, the CDR3 reads TGCGCCAGCAATTCGGGGACAGCTAATGAAAAACTGTTTTTT.

This chain links TRBV6-6 with TRBJ1-2; 8 bases map to TRBD1. The CDR3 is 13 amino acids. The J segment lost 7 bases and the V segment lost 6 bases, leaving 7 bases of the junction unmatched. Germline V gene sequence: CDR1 MNHNY, CDR2 SVGAGI (reference sequence). CDR3 loop: CASRDPGGSGYTF. CDR3 DNA: TGTGCCAGCAGAGACCCAGGGGGCAGTGGCTACACCTTC.

The chain carries TRBV5-1 and TRBJ2-7; 10 nucleotides match TRBD1. V shed 4 bases, J shed 2 bases, and the junction held 6 bases outside the gene matches. CDR1 is SGHRS, CDR2 YFSETQ, per germline. This CDR3 has 15 amino acids. The CDR3 coding sequence is TGCGCCAGCAGCCCCGGGACAGGGGCCACCTACGAGCAGTACTTC. Amino acids: CASSPGTGATYEQYF.

In its sample, this clone was seen once. V usage is TRBV7-2 and J usage is TRBJ2-7; the match to TRBD2 covers 7 bases. V dropped 2 bases and J dropped 0; count of bases not matched to a gene: 7. Germline V gene data show CDR1 as SGHTA and CDR2 as FQGNSA. The CDR3 runs 16 residues. This CDR3 reads CASSLRLAGSSYEQYF. The CDR3 nucleotides are TGTGCCAGCAGCTTAAGGTTAGCGGGTTCCTCCTACGAGCAGTACTTC.

J is TRBJ2-3 and V is TRBV5-1; D remains ambiguous. Trimming pared 1 base from V and 2 bases from J, leaving 11 bases between. Germline CDR1 reads SGHRS; CDR2 reads YFSETQ. The CDR3 runs 15 residues. CDR3 sequence reads: CASSLLPESTDTQYF. As DNA, the CDR3 is TGCGCCAGCAGCTTGCTCCCCGAGTCCACAGATACGCAGTATTTT.

This clone was seen only once. V and J are TRBV6-5 and TRBJ2-5; TRBD1 agrees at 7 bases. The J segment lost 13 bases and the V segment lost 0 bases, leaving 8 bases of the junction unmatched. CDR3 length: 13 residues. CDR1 and CDR2 from the germline V gene are MNHEY and SVGAGI. Here the CDR3 reads CASSYSSQGQWYF. The CDR3 DNA sequence: TGTGCCAGCAGTTACTCGAGCCAGGGACAGTGGTACTTC.

This sequence joins TRBV16 and TRBJ1-5; 9 nucleotides agree with TRBD1. J lost 2 bases, V lost 4 bases, and 3 bases had no gene match. The germline gives CDR1 KGHSY, CDR2 FQNENV. The CDR3 runs to 15 residues. The CDR3 nucleotides read TGTGCCAGCAGCCGGACAGGGGCGGGCAATCAGCCCCAGCATTTT. Its translation: CASSRTGAGNQPQHF.

Comments on this clone: The same CDR3 is also encoded by other DNA sequences in this sample. V is TRBV11-2 and J is TRBJ2-7; 8 nucleotides agree with TRBD2. J lost 1 base, V lost 4 bases, and 6 bases had no gene match. The germline V gene encodes CDR1 SGHAT and CDR2 FQNNGV. The CDR3 sequence is 15 residues long. The CDR3 is CASSSLAGRSYEQYF. CDR3 bases: TGTGCCAGCAGCTCCTTAGCGGGAAGGTCCTACGAGCAGTACTTC. Based on the CDR3 plus reference TRBV11-2 and TRBJ2-7, the full variable domain is EAGVAQSPRYKIIEKRQSVAFWCNPISGHATLYWYQQILGQGPKLLIQFQNNGVVDDSQLPKDRFSAERLKGVDSTLKIQPAKLEDSAVYLCASSSLAGRSYEQYFGPGTRLTVT.

CDR3 sequence reads: CSVDRGLETQYF. DNA of the CDR3: TGCAGCGTTGACAGGGGTCTAGAGACCCAGTACTTC. The chain is built from TRBV29-1 and TRBJ2-5; D is possibly TRBD1 (6 bases). This CDR3 has 12 amino acids. With 3 bases removed from V and 4 bases from J, the gap between germline ends came to 9 bases. From germline, CDR1 is SQVTM and CDR2 ANQGSEA.

The chain combines TRBV7-3 with TRBJ2-1; D is perhaps TRBD2 (6 bases). The V end was cut by 5 bases, the J end by 4 bases, with 12 bases between. This CDR3 is 14 amino acids long. Germline V lookup: CDR1 SGHTA, CDR2 FQGTGA. The DNA of the CDR3 is TGTGCCAGCAGCCCGGAGGGTAATTACAATGAGCAGTTCTTC. This encodes CASSPEGNYNEQFF. Based on the CDR3 plus reference TRBV7-3 and TRBJ2-1, the full variable domain is GAGVSQTPSNKVTEKGKYVELRCDPISGHTALYWYRQSLGQGPEFLIYFQGTGAADDSGLPNDRFFAVRPEGSVSTLKIQRTERGDSAVYLCASSPEGNYNEQFFGPGTRLTVL.